This TCR beta chain was sequenced during a study of tumor-infiltrating lymphocytes in primary liver carcinoma. The germline V gene has CDR1 MNHEY and CDR2 SVGAGI. This CDR3 region has 15 residues. V lost 2 bases and J 8 bases, leaving 18 bases between the germline ends. TCR beta cDNA was made from roughly 500 ng total RNA with a constant-region primer. Slightly modified ARM-PCR, run as three nested multiplex PCR rounds, produced the TCR beta libraries. TRBV1-TRBV30 forward primers paired with a C-beta reverse primer were used in the first two PCR rounds, which ran roughly 9 cycles each. MiXCR was run by TCRdb on the multiplex PCR reads, yielding one entry per CDR3 protein. The data show 80,000 or so distinct CDR3 sequences, over 70% seen once. Both RNA and DNA were isolated together from around 20-30 mg of bulk tissue that had not been sorted.

The chain is built from TRBV6-5 and TRBJ1-2, with TRBD1 as a possible D gene (6 bases). Sequencing was done on a sample of liver tumor tissue from sampling region 4. Subset of the sample: tumor region T4, right-lateral pole. This receptor was identified in a woman aged 60-75 years with primary liver carcinoma and hepatitis B virus infection. The CDR3 loop is CASSYQCGDRGGYTF. As DNA, the CDR3 is TGTGCCAGCAGTTACCAATGCGGGGATAGGGGGGGCTACACCTTC.